This is a list of T cell receptor beta chains from one sample in a study of T and B cells in COVID-19 patients. Via MiXCR, TCRdb re-called the multiplex PCR reads, giving one row per CDR3 protein. The sample shows more than 20,000 distinct CDR3 sequences, 32% of them seen only once. The sample was blood. The receptors were gathered from a human donor who had recovered from COVID-19. Each CDR3 is given with its conserved first and last residue.

>TRBV18
CASSPLENYEQYF
>TRBV10-3
CAISEGANSPLHF
>TRBV5-3
CARSLPSEGYNEQFF
>TRBV29-1
CSVARGAYEQYF
>TRBV6-5
CASSYRVLETQYF
>TRBV6-1
CASSEVRASRPRGTQYF
>TRBV11-1
CASSLYSYAGNTGELFF
>TRBV5-8
CASSFQATNTGELFF
>TRBV6-2/TRBV6-3
CASDGLAGNYEQYF
>TRBV21-1
CASIPGTGAEQFF
>TRBV11-2
CASSPLAGPYEQYF
>TRBV19
CASQGRGGEKLFF
>TRBV7-9
CASSLVPGATDTQYF
>TRBV18
CASSPKAGNSSYEQYF
>TRBV12-3/TRBV12-4
CASSPGTGPLQETQYF
>TRBV18
CASSPPGQNYGYTF
>TRBV18
CASSPGANQPQHF
>TRBV30
CAWTGLGTSYNEQFF
>TRBV7-9
CASSFGTSGIPTGELFF
>TRBV29-1
CSVDEGTEAFF
>TRBV6-5
CASSSLDTQYF
>TRBV10-3
CAIRTTSGNTGELFF
>TRBV7-9
CASSLVPGGVLYGYTF
>TRBV6-2/TRBV6-3
CASSARSNYGYTF
>TRBV6-5
CASSPGGRNEQYF
>TRBV6-2/TRBV6-3
CASNERWENTEAFF
>TRBV19
CASRGGVSTDTQYF
>TRBV18
CASSPYGGGNTQYF
>TRBV27
CAIIGTHNEQFF
>TRBV6-5
CASSTVDRGGPYEQYF
>TRBV7-9
CASSLTGERTDTQYF
>TRBV20-1
CSARKGGVNYGYTF
>TRBV29-1
CSPTPQGDTQYF
>TRBV19
CASSSHGTGYSPLHF
>TRBV6-1
CASNPGSSGANVLTF
>TRBV11-1
CASSLAGLPDNEQFF
>TRBV15
CATSTDNLIAVGNSPLHF
>TRBV5-6
CASSGGGETGELFF
>TRBV19
CASRGLAGVETQYF
>TRBV20-1
CSAESSGAQETQYF
>TRBV24-1
CATSDPGGPSGANVLTF